This entry concerns a single T cell receptor beta chain. The data belong to a study of patients and donors after allogeneic stem cell transplantation. TCRdb redid the calling of the RT-PCR reads with MiXCR, one entry per CDR3 protein. The sample includes hundreds of thousands of distinct CDR3 sequences, 16% of them seen just once. V gave up 4 bases and J gave up 2 bases; unmatched junction bases: 11. Germline CDR1 reads LNHDA; CDR2 reads SQIVND (reference sequence). This CDR3 spans 16 amino acids. Sequencing was performed on blood, either unsorted or a sorted T cell fraction (not recorded which). The chain is built from TRBV19 and TRBJ2-7; 7 bases agree with TRBD1. This sequence was found in a human donor who was either an allogeneic HSCT recipient or a stem cell or donor lymphocyte infusion donor (not recorded which). It is not recorded whose cells these are; they may come from a transplant donor. The CDR3 DNA sequence: TGTGCCAGTAGTACCCATGAGGGGGCAAGGCCCTACGAGCAGTACTTC. This encodes CASSTHEGARPYEQYF. The whole variable domain, remainder taken from reference TRBV19 and TRBJ2-7, is DGGITQSPKYLFRKEGQNVTLSCEQNLNHDAMYWYRQDPGQGLRLIYYSQIVNDFQKGDIAEGYSVSREKKESFPLTVTSAQKNPTAFYLCASSTHEGARPYEQYFGPGTRLTVT.